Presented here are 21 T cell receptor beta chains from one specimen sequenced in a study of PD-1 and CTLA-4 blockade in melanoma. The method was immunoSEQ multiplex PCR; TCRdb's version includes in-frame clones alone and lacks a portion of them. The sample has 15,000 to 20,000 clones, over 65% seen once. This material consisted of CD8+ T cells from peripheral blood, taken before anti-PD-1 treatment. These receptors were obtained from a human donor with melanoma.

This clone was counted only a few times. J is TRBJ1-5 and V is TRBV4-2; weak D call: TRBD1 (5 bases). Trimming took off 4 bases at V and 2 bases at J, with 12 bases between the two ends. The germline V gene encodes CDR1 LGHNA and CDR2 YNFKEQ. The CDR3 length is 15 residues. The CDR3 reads CASSRGRDGNQPQHF. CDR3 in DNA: TGTGCCAGCAGCCGAGGCAGGGACGGCAATCAGCCCCAGCATTTT.

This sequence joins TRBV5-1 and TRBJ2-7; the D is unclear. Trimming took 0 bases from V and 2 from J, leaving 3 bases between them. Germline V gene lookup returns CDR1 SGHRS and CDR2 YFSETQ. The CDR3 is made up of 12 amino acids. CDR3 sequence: CASSLAPYEQYF. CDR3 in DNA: TGCGCCAGCAGCTTGGCTCCCTACGAGCAGTACTTC.

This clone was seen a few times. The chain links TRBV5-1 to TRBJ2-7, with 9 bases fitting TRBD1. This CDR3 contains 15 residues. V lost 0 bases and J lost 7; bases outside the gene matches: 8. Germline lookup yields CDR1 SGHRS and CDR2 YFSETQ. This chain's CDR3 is CASSLAIQGAREQYF. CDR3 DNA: TGCGCCAGCAGCTTGGCGATACAGGGGGCGAGGGAGCAGTACTTC.

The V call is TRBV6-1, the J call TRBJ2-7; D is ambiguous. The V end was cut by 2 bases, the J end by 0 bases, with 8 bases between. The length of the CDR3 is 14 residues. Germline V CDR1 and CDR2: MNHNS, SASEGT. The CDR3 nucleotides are TGTGCCAGCAGTGAACAGGTCGGCTCCTACGAGCAGTACTTC. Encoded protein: CASSEQVGSYEQYF.

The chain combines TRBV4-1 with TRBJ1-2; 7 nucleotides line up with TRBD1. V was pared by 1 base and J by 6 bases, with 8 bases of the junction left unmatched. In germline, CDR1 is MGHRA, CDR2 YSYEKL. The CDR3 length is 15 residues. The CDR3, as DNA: TGCGCCAGCAGCCAAGGGGGACAGCTGGGGCATGGCTACACCTTC. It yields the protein CASSQGGQLGHGYTF.

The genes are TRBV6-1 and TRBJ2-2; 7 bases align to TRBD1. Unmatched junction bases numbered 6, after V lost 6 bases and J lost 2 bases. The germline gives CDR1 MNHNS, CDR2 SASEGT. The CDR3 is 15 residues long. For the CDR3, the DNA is TGTGCCAGCAGATCCGGGACAGCTAACACCGGGGAGCTGTTTTTT. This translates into CASRSGTANTGELFF.

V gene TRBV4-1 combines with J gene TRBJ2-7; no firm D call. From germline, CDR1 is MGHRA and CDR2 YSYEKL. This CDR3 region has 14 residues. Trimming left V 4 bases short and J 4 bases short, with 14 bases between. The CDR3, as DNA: TGCGCCAGCAGCCCGAGCTCTAAGCGATACGAGCAGTACTTC. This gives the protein CASSPSSKRYEQYF.

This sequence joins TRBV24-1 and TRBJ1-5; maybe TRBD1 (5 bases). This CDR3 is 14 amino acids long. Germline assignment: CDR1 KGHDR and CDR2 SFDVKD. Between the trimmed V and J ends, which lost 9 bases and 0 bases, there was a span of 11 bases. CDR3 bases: TGTGCCACCGGCGCAGGGCTTAGCAATCAGCCCCAGCATTTT. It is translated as CATGAGLSNQPQHF.

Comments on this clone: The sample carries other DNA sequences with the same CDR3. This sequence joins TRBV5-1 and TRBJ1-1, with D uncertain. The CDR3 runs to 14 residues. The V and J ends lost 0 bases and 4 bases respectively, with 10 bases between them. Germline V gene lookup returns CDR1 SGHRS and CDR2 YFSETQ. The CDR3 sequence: CASSLVGEGTEAFF. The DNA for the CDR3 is TGCGCCAGCAGCTTGGTTGGGGAGGGCACTGAAGCTTTCTTT.

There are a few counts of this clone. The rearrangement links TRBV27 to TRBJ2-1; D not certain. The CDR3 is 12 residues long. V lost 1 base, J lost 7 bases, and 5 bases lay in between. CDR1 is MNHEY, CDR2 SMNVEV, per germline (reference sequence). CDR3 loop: CASSLFGNEQFF. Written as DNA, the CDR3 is TGTGCCAGCAGTTTATTCGGGAATGAGCAGTTCTTC.

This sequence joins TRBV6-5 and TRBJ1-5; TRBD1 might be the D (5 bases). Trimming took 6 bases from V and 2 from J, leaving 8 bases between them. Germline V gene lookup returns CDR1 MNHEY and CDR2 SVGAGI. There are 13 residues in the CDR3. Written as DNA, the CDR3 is TGTGCCAGCAGCGTACAGGGCAATCAGCCCCAGCATTTT. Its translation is CASSVQGNQPQHF.

Here the CDR3 DNA reads TGTGCCAGCAGTCCGGGCCGATCGTACCAAGAGACCCAGTACTTC. This sequence encodes CASSPGRSYQETQYF. The rearrangement links TRBV27 to TRBJ2-5, with D unclear. Germline V gives CDR1 MNHEY, CDR2 SMNVEV (reference sequence). The V end was cut by 5 bases, the J end by 0 bases, with 13 bases between. This CDR3 has 15 residues.

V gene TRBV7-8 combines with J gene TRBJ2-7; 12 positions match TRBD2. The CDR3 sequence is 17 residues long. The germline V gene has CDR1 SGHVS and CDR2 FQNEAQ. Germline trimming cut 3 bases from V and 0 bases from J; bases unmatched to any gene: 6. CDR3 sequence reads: CASSLGTSGGFSYEQYF. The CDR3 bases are TGTGCCAGCAGCTTGGGAACTAGCGGGGGGTTCTCCTACGAGCAGTACTTC.

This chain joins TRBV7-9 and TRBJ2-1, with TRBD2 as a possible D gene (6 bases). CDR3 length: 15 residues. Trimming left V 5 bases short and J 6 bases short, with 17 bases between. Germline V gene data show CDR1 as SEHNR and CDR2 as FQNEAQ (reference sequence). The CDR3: CASSPPTGTFNEQFF. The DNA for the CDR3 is TGTGCCAGCAGCCCCCCGACTGGGACTTTCAATGAGCAGTTCTTC. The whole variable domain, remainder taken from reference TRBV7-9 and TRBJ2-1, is DTGVSQNPRHKITKRGQNVTFRCDPISEHNRLYWYRQTLGQGPEFLTYFQNEAQLEKSRLLSDRFSAERPKGSFSTLEIQRTEQGDSAMYLCASSPPTGTFNEQFFGPGTRLTVL.

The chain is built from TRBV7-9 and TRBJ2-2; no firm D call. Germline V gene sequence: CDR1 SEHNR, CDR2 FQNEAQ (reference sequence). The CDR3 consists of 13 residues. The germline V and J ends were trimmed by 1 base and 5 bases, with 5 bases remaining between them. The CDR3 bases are TGTGCCAGCAGCTTAGTCCAGACCGGGGAGCTGTTTTTT. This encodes CASSLVQTGELFF.

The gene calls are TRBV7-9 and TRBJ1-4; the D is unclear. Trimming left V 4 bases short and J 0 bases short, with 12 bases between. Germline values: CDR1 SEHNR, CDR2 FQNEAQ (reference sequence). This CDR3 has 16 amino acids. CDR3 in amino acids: CASSSSRTATNEKLFF. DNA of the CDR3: TGTGCCAGCAGCTCCTCCCGGACCGCAACTAATGAAAAACTGTTTTTT.

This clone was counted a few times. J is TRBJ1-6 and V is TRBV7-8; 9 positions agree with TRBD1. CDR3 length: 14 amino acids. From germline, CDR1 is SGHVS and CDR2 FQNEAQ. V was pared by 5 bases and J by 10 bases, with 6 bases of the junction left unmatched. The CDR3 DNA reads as TGTGCCAGCAGCCCCGGGACAGGGTACTCACCCCTCCACTTT. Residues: CASSPGTGYSPLHF.

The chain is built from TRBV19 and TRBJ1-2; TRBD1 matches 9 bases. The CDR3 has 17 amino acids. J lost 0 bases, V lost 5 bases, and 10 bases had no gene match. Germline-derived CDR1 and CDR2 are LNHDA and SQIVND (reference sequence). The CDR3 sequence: CASSPKPYRGPNYGYTF. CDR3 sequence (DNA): TGTGCCAGTAGTCCGAAACCTTACAGGGGGCCTAACTATGGCTACACCTTC.

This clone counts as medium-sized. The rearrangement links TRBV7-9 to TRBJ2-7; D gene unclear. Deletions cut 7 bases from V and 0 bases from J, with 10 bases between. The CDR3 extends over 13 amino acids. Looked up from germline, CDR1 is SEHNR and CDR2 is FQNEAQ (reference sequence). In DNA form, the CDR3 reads TGTGCCAGCACCAGCCCGAGCTCCTACGAGCAGTACTTC. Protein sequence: CASTSPSSYEQYF.

CDR3 in amino acids: CAWSKGEAFF. In DNA, the CDR3 is TGTGCCTGGAGTAAAGGGGAAGCTTTCTTT. The chain carries TRBV30 and TRBJ1-1; D not resolved. The CDR3 has 10 residues. CDR1 is GTSNPN and CDR2 is SVGIG in the germline V gene (reference sequence). V was cut by 2 bases and J by 8 bases, with 6 bases left in between.

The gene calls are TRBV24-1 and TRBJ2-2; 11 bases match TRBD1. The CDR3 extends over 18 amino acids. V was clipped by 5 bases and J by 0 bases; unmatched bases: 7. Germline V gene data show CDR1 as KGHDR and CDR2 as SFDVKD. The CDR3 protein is CATSGRTGGFSNTGELFF. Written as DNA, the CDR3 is TGTGCCACCAGTGGTCGGACAGGGGGCTTCTCGAACACCGGGGAGCTGTTTTTT.